The 10 T cell receptor beta chains reported below all come from one sample, sequenced in a study of post-analysis software for immune sequencing data. Presence of unique molecular identifiers characterized the TCR beta cDNA libraries. TCRdb analysed the PCR reads with MiXCR anew, one entry per CDR3 protein. This table has approximately 630,000 distinct CDR3 sequences, roughly three fifths appearing once. General study results and limits: TRBV5-6, TRBV5-1 and TRBV20-1 were among roughly five TRBV segments more frequent in patients than controls.

The antigens for these receptors are not known. The sample comprised blood. The receptors shown here come from a girl aged 2 to 9 with multiple sclerosis.

The rearrangement uses TRBV20-1 and TRBJ2-1; TRBD2 aligns across 10 bases. V was clipped by 1 base and J by 2 bases; unmatched bases: 2. Germline lookup yields CDR1 DFQATT and CDR2 SNEGSKA (reference sequence). CDR3 length: 15 amino acids. DNA of the CDR3: TGCAGTGCTAGAGGAGCGGGGGGGCCCTACAATGAGCAGTTCTTC. Protein product: CSARGAGGPYNEQFF.

The chain links TRBV20-1 to TRBJ1-5, with TRBD1 matching over 11 bases. V trimming: 2 bases; J trimming: 1 base; junction bases outside the gene matches: 13. The germline CDR1 and CDR2 sequences are DFQATT and SNEGSKA (reference sequence). This CDR3 spans 19 amino acids. In DNA form, the CDR3 reads TGCAGTGCTAGACTGTTCCGGGACAGGGGGATTTTAAGCAATCAGCCCCAGCATTTT. Its translation is CSARLFRDRGILSNQPQHF.

A few counts support this clonotype. The V and J genes are TRBV7-2 and TRBJ2-3; the D is unclear. Per germline, CDR1 SGHTA and CDR2 FQGNSA. The CDR3 runs to 14 residues. The germline V and J ends were trimmed by 1 base and 1 base, with 6 bases remaining between them. In DNA form, the CDR3 reads TGTGCCAGCAGCTTAGTCCGGCGCACAGATACGCAGTATTTT. Translated, it gives CASSLVRRTDTQYF.

The V call is TRBV29-1, the J call TRBJ1-2; D possibly corresponds to TRBD1 (5 bases). Between the trimmed V and J ends, which lost 6 bases and 6 bases, there was a span of 17 bases. This CDR3 region has 13 residues. CDR1 and CDR2 from the germline V gene are SQVTM and ANQGSEA. CDR3 nucleotides: TGCAGCGTCGGCCGACAGCCGAAGGATGGCTACACCTTC. Translation gives CSVGRQPKDGYTF.

The chain is built from TRBV3-1 and TRBJ2-1; D possibly uses TRBD1 or TRBD2 (5 bases each). The CDR3 runs to 16 residues. The germline CDR1 and CDR2 sequences are LGHDT and YNNKEL (reference sequence). Trimming removed 0 bases from V and 12 bases from J, with 21 bases in between. For the CDR3, the DNA is TGTGCCAGCAGCCAAGATCCCCGACTAACGGGAACAGGGCAGTTCTTC. The encoded protein is CASSQDPRLTGTGQFF.

The chain has TRBV7-2 and TRBJ1-1; D is possibly TRBD1 (5 bases). The CDR3 extends over 14 amino acids. V was pared by 7 bases and J by 6 bases, with 18 bases between. From germline, CDR1 is SGHTA and CDR2 FQGNSA. CDR3 amino acids: CASTLNRPGAEAFF. The CDR3 bases are TGTGCCAGCACCCTTAACAGGCCCGGGGCTGAAGCTTTCTTT.

The chain combines TRBV9 with TRBJ2-7; 8 nucleotides line up with TRBD1. Looked up from germline, CDR1 is SGDLS and CDR2 is YYNGEE. Trimming at V came to 0 bases and at J to 4 bases, leaving 6 bases not matched to a gene. The CDR3 sequence is 15 residues long. The chain's CDR3 is CASSVAAGQGYEQYF. CDR3 bases: TGTGCCAGCAGCGTAGCTGCCGGACAGGGTTACGAGCAGTACTTC.

This rearrangement joins TRBV4-3 to TRBJ2-1, with 12 positions matching TRBD2. This CDR3 has 20 residues. J was trimmed by 6 bases and V by 0 bases; bases with no gene match: 15. CDR1 and CDR2 (germline): LGHNA, YSLEER. The CDR3: CASSQESPSGGAFILNEQFF. The CDR3 region has the DNA TGCGCCAGCAGCCAAGAGTCCCCTAGCGGGGGGGCGTTTATCCTCAATGAGCAGTTCTTC.

The CDR3 reads CASSYSGLAANTGELFF. The DNA for the CDR3 is TGTGCCAGCAGTTACTCCGGACTAGCGGCGAACACCGGGGAGCTGTTTTTT. V usage is TRBV6-5 and J usage is TRBJ2-2, with 10 bases that match TRBD2. CDR1 is MNHEY, CDR2 SVGAGI, per germline. CDR3 length equals 17 residues. After removal of 0 bases from V and 0 bases from J, the junction contained 1 base not matched to a gene.

This clonotype has only a few counts. The chain recombines TRBV2 with TRBJ2-1; D unresolved. Between the trimmed V and J ends, which lost 3 bases and 4 bases, there was a span of 10 bases. Germline-derived CDR1 and CDR2 are SNHLY and FYNNEI. This CDR3 comprises 14 residues. The CDR3 sequence: CASSDPSFYNEQFF. CDR3 DNA: TGTGCCAGCAGTGATCCAAGTTTTTACAATGAGCAGTTCTTC. The full variable domain, rest sourced from reference TRBV2 and TRBJ2-1, is EPEVTQTPSHQVTQMGQEVILRCVPISNHLYFYWYRQILGQKVEFLVSFYNNEISEKSEIFDDQFSVERPDGSNFTLKIRSTKLEDSAMYFCASSDPSFYNEQFFGPGTRLTVL.